The source of this T cell receptor (beta chain) is a study of identifying expanded T cells in peripheral blood. General study findings and limits: Approximately two-week clone count variance significantly increased as total template count grew. Technical replicates showed around 1.1 changed clones; two weeks approximately 15; four weeks 19.

TCRdb keeps only in-frame clones here, not all; method: immunoSEQ multiplex PCR. The sample yields tens of thousands of clones, approximately 89% seen once. Germline CDR1 reads SGHKS; CDR2 reads YYEKEE (reference sequence). This CDR3 is 15 amino acids long. V shed 0 bases and J shed 4 bases, with 13 bases lying between them. About this clone: The antigen is undetermined.

No infections or other immune events were documented during collection. The receptor comes from a person between 18 and 75 years old in good health. The chain joins TRBV5-5 to TRBJ2-5; D is tentatively TRBD1 or TRBD2 (6 bases each). Sequencing was carried out using blood. CDR3 residues: CASSLDGGSGETQYF. The CDR3 DNA is TGTGCCAGCAGCTTGGACGGGGGCTCGGGAGAGACCCAGTACTTC.